The 23 T cell receptor beta chains below all came from one sample that was sequenced in a study. TCRdb itself ran the 5' RACE reads through MiXCR, one entry per CDR3 protein. The table has some 62,000 distinct CDR3 sequences, roughly 22% seen once. Material: memory CD4+ T cells sorted from a lymph node. Subset denoted: memory CD4+ T cells, CD4+CD45RO+CD25-. These receptors all stem from a female donor with breast cancer.

This clonotype was detected ten times or more. V and J are TRBV7-6 and TRBJ1-1, with D uncertain. Germline loops: CDR1 SGHVS, CDR2 FNYEAQ. V shed 2 bases and J shed 4 bases, with 11 bases lying between them. The CDR3 sequence is 14 residues long. DNA for the CDR3: TGTGCCAGCAGCTTATCTCCGTCAAGCACTGAAGCTTTCTTT. Translated, it gives CASSLSPSSTEAFF.

A remark on this clonotype: A much larger clone differs from this one at a single base, so this may be a read error. This sequence joins TRBV7-6 and TRBJ1-1; D remains ambiguous. Germline lookup yields CDR1 SGHVS and CDR2 FNYEAQ. This CDR3 spans 14 amino acids. The V end lost 4 bases, the J end lost 4 bases, and 13 bases lay between the germline ends. The CDR3 region has the DNA TGTGCCAGCAGCTCATCTCCGTCAAGCACTGAAGCTTTCTTT. Its protein is CASSSSPSSTEAFF.

There are a few counts of this clonotype. The rearrangement joins TRBV7-8 to TRBJ2-5; no clear D. Germline V gene data show CDR1 as SGHVS and CDR2 as FQNEAQ. Trimming took 5 bases from V and 4 from J, leaving 11 bases between them. CDR3 length: 13 residues. CDR3 amino acids: CASSRQTGETQYF. CDR3 sequence (DNA): TGTGCCAGCAGCCGACAAACCGGAGAGACCCAGTACTTC. Full variable domain (outside the CDR3, taken from reference TRBV7-8 and TRBJ2-5): GAGVSQSPRYKVAKRGQDVALRCDPISGHVSLFWYQQALGQGPEFLTYFQNEAQLDKSGLPSDRFFAERPEGSVSTLKIQRTQQEDSAVYLCASSRQTGETQYFGPGTRLLVL.

This clonotype was detected only a few times. CDR3 loop: CASTPPGPVAQPQHF. Written as DNA, the CDR3 is TGTGCCAGCACTCCCCCGGGGCCCGTGGCTCAGCCCCAGCATTTT. The V call is TRBV6-6, the J call TRBJ1-5, with TRBD1 as a possible D gene (5 bases). From germline, CDR1 is MNHNY and CDR2 SVGAGI (reference sequence). Trimming stripped 7 bases from V and 6 bases from J, with 19 bases between. The CDR3 is made up of 15 amino acids.

At least ten counts were recorded for this clonotype. The CDR3 bases are TGTGCCAGCGGGACAGGGGGCCCCTACGAGCAGTACTTC. Its translation is CASGTGGPYEQYF. V is TRBV12-3 or TRBV12-4 and J is TRBJ2-7, with 12 bases fitting TRBD1. The CDR3 has 13 residues. The V and J ends lost 8 bases and 2 bases, in that order; junction bases with no gene match: 1.

This clonotype was detected a few times. The chain links TRBV5-1 to TRBJ2-1; tentatively, D is TRBD1 (5 bases). The end of the DNA fits TRBJ2-7 better, so the J call may be wrong. The germline V gene has CDR1 SGHRS and CDR2 YFSETQ. The CDR3 sequence is 18 residues long. DNA for the CDR3: TGCGCCAGCAGCCTGGACACACCCCGGCTGAACTCCTACAATGAGCAGTACTTC. Amino acids: CASSLDTPRLNSYNEQYF.

CDR3 region: CASSLGARSNQPQHF. The CDR3 bases are TGTGCCAGCAGTTTAGGGGCTCGTAGCAATCAGCCCCAGCATTTT. V gene TRBV28 combines with J gene TRBJ1-5, with a possible D match to TRBD1 (5 bases). CDR3 size: 15 residues. Germline V lookup: CDR1 MDHEN, CDR2 SYDVKM. Trimming cost V 2 bases and J 0 bases, with 8 bases left between them.

This clonotype was counted between two and nine times. This chain joins TRBV6-1 and TRBJ1-2; D call uncertain. Germline-derived CDR1 and CDR2 are MNHNS and SASEGT. The CDR3 is 12 amino acids. Trimming removed 2 bases from V and 5 bases from J, with 6 bases in between. The CDR3 here is CASSEWRYGYTF. The CDR3 DNA reads TGTGCCAGCAGTGAATGGAGGTATGGCTACACCTTC.

This clonotype was picked up many times. This sequence joins TRBV6-5 and TRBJ2-3; 7 positions agree with TRBD2. Germline V gene data show CDR1 as MNHEY and CDR2 as SVGAGI. The CDR3 covers 12 residues. V lost 5 bases to trimming and J lost 11 bases; unmatched junction nucleotides: 7. The CDR3 protein is CASSPRSGKQYF. The DNA of the CDR3 is TGTGCCAGCAGTCCAAGAAGCGGGAAGCAGTATTTT.

This clonotype was seen a handful of times. It is unclear where the CDR3 begins or ends on the DNA, so no DNA is shown, and the CDR3 is as TCRdb lists it. The chain combines TRBV5-1 with TRBJ2-1; the table gives TRBD1 as D, unverified against the DNA. The CDR3 length is 14 residues, termini included. Germline V gives CDR1 SGHRS, CDR2 YFSETQ. Here the CDR3 reads CASSWGQGAKEQFF.

This clonotype showed up just a few times. The chain uses TRBV28 and TRBJ2-7; D tentatively fits TRBD1 or TRBD2 (5 bases each). V lost 7 bases and J 2 bases, leaving 18 bases between the germline ends. The CDR3 totals 15 residues. CDR1 is MDHEN and CDR2 is SYDVKM in the germline V gene. CDR3 DNA sequence: TGTGCCAGCACTCGTTACCGGGACCGTCCCTACGAGCAGTACTTC. This codes for CASTRYRDRPYEQYF.

This clonotype was seen only a few times. This rearrangement joins TRBV4-2 to TRBJ1-1; 7 bases agree with TRBD1. The CDR3 is made up of 15 amino acids. V was clipped by 1 base and J by 0 bases; unmatched bases: 2. Per the germline V gene, CDR1 is LGHNA and CDR2 is YNFKEQ. The CDR3 here is CASSQGQGLNTEAFF. DNA for the CDR3: TGTGCCAGCAGCCAAGGACAGGGCCTGAACACTGAAGCTTTCTTT.

The chain carries TRBV20-1 and TRBJ1-5, with no clear D. V was cut by 2 bases and J by 0 bases, with 2 bases left in between. The CDR3 has 12 amino acids. CDR1 and CDR2 from the germline V gene are DFQATT and SNEGSKA (reference sequence). CDR3 amino acids: CSARFSNQPQHF. The DNA for the CDR3 is TGCAGTGCTAGATTTAGCAATCAGCCCCAGCATTTT.

There are a few counts of this clonotype. CDR3 residues: CASSSQTYEQYF. In DNA form, the CDR3 reads TGTGCCAGCAGTTCACAGACCTACGAGCAGTACTTC. J is TRBJ2-7 and V is TRBV6-5; the D is unclear. Germline CDR1 is MNHEY and CDR2 is SVGAGI. This CDR3 is 12 amino acids long. V was trimmed by 4 bases and J by 2 bases, leaving 6 bases between them.

This chain joins TRBV6-5 and TRBJ2-4; 7 bases align to TRBD1. Germline loops: CDR1 MNHEY, CDR2 SVGAGI. CDR3 length: 17 amino acids. J lost 5 bases, V lost 8 bases, and 18 bases had no gene match. CDR3 bases: TGTGCCAGCCCTGGAACCGACAGGGAAGTTTCAGAAAACATTCAGTACTTC. It encodes CASPGTDREVSENIQYF.

The chain has TRBV12-3 or TRBV12-4 and TRBJ2-7; D is perhaps TRBD1 (6 bases). Trimming shortened V by 4 bases and J by 0 bases, and 16 bases separated the two germline ends. This CDR3 is built from 16 residues. The CDR3 DNA is TGTGCCAGCAGTTCCCCTGACCGGGACACCTCCTACGAGCAGTACTTC. It encodes CASSSPDRDTSYEQYF.

The CDR3 DNA follows: TGCAGTGGTCGTTCCCCGGGGCGTCTGGACAATGAGCAGTTCTTC. Protein: CSGRSPGRLDNEQFF. J is TRBJ2-1 and V is TRBV20-1; either TRBD1 or TRBD2 may fit D (5 bases each). Looked up from germline, CDR1 is DFQATT and CDR2 is SNEGSKA (reference sequence). CDR3 length: 15 amino acids. V dropped 7 bases and J dropped 5 bases, with 21 bases sitting between them.

This clonotype was counted between two and nine times. This rearrangement joins TRBV20-1 to TRBJ1-4; D is uncertain. V was pared by 6 bases and J by 0 bases, with 11 bases between. The CDR3 covers 14 residues. From germline, CDR1 is DFQATT and CDR2 SNEGSKA (reference sequence). CDR3 nucleotides: TGCAGTGCCTGGCTCTCACCAACTAATGAAAAACTGTTTTTT. Amino acid sequence: CSAWLSPTNEKLFF.

This chain uses TRBV7-9 with TRBJ2-3; 9 nucleotides line up with TRBD1. Germline V CDR1 and CDR2: SEHNR, FQNEAQ (reference sequence). The CDR3 contains 20 residues. Germline trimming cut 5 bases from V and 1 base from J; bases unmatched to any gene: 19. In DNA, the CDR3 is TGTGCCAGCAGCAGTACAGGGGGCGTTGGGCGGGAGTGGCGCACAGATACGCAGTATTTT. It is translated as CASSSTGGVGREWRTDTQYF.

This clonotype came up a few times. V usage is TRBV28 and J usage is TRBJ1-2, with a tentative D call TRBD1 (6 bases). Germline V gene sequence: CDR1 MDHEN, CDR2 SYDVKM. Trimming stripped 1 base from V and 8 bases from J, with 14 bases between. There are 14 residues in the CDR3. CDR3 protein: CASSLYQGPGGYTF. The CDR3 bases are TGTGCCAGCAGTTTATACCAGGGGCCGGGGGGCTACACCTTC.

This clonotype was picked up one time. This may be a read error: a much more frequent sequence differs by one nucleotide. The missing conserved phenylalanine or tryptophan at the end of this CDR3 makes a read error likely. The CDR3 sequence: CASSYSGQGIYGYTI. The CDR3 DNA sequence: TGTGCCAGCAGTTACTCGGGACAGGGCATCTATGGCTACACCATC. V usage is TRBV6-5 and J usage is TRBJ1-2; 9 bases agree with TRBD1. The germline V gene has CDR1 MNHEY and CDR2 SVGAGI. The CDR3 is 15 amino acids. Trimming removed 0 bases from V and 4 bases from J; junction bases left unmatched: 3.

This sequence joins TRBV12-3 or TRBV12-4 and TRBJ2-2; D is perhaps TRBD1 (5 bases). CDR3 length: 13 residues. Trimming removed 2 bases at V and 7 bases at J, with 8 bases between. The CDR3 nucleotides are TGTGCCAGCAGTTTACGCAGGGACGGGGAGCTGTTTTTT. Amino acid sequence: CASSLRRDGELFF.

In this sample, this clonotype turned up a few times. V gene TRBV7-9 combines with J gene TRBJ1-2; TRBD1 agrees at 9 bases. The germline gives CDR1 SEHNR, CDR2 FQNEAQ (reference sequence). The CDR3 runs 15 residues. Trimming took 5 bases from V and 1 from J; bases not matched to a gene: 5. The CDR3 DNA sequence: TGTGCCAGCAGCCAACAGGGGGCCTATAACTATGGCTACACCTTC. Protein product: CASSQQGAYNYGYTF.